These 10 T cell receptor beta chains were all obtained from the same sample, sequenced in a study of OX40 agonist ivuxolimab in advanced cancers. The assay was immunoSEQ multiplex PCR, and TCRdb's table has in-frame clones only and misses some. The data hold approximately 40,000 clones, with 70% to 90% observed a single time. The sample here was CD4+ or CD8+ T cells sorted from blood, taken in a trial of the OX40 agonist ivuxolimab. The receptors derive from an adult with an advanced solid tumor such as melanoma, head and neck, liver or kidney cancer.

V gene TRBV18 combines with J gene TRBJ2-3, with D perhaps being TRBD1 or TRBD2 (5 bases each). Germline loops: CDR1 KGHSH, CDR2 LQKENI. This CDR3 has 16 amino acids. Deletions cut 2 bases from V and 2 bases from J, with 14 bases between. The CDR3 protein is CASSPAGTGTTDTQYF. CDR3 DNA: TGTGCCAGCTCACCAGCCGGGACGGGAACCACAGATACGCAGTATTTT.

This clone is medium-sized within its sample. V gene TRBV19 combines with J gene TRBJ2-5; D is unclear. Germline lookup yields CDR1 LNHDA and CDR2 SQIVND (reference sequence). Trimming pared 1 base from V and 5 bases from J, leaving 11 bases between. CDR3 length: 14 amino acids. In DNA form, the CDR3 reads TGTGCCAGTAGTATAGCTTCAGGATGGGAGACCCAGTACTTC. This gives the protein CASSIASGWETQYF.

V usage is TRBV11-3 and J usage is TRBJ1-2; D gene ambiguous. The germline gives CDR1 SGHNT, CDR2 YENEEA. Trimming left V 0 bases short and J 3 bases short, with 5 bases between. This CDR3 has 13 amino acids. The CDR3 region is CASSLDAYYGYTF. As DNA, the CDR3 is TGTGCCAGCAGCTTAGACGCCTACTATGGCTACACCTTC.

The V gene is TRBV7-9, the J gene TRBJ2-5; 13 bases fit TRBD2. V lost 5 bases, J lost 3 bases, and 6 bases stayed unmatched. From germline, CDR1 is SEHNR and CDR2 FQNEAQ (reference sequence). The CDR3 is 16 amino acids. CDR3: CASSRFGTSGEETQYF. DNA for the CDR3: TGTGCCAGCAGCCGCTTTGGGACTAGCGGGGAAGAGACCCAGTACTTC.

V gene TRBV5-8 combines with J gene TRBJ1-5; 11 bases line up with TRBD1. The J segment lost 5 bases and the V segment lost 7 bases, leaving 11 bases of the junction unmatched. The CDR3 loop spans 16 amino acids. Germline V gives CDR1 SGHTS, CDR2 YDEGEE. CDR3 protein: CASGGQGGRADQPQHF. CDR3 coding DNA: TGTGCCAGCGGGGGACAGGGGGGTAGGGCAGATCAGCCCCAGCATTTT.

The chain employs TRBV6-1 and TRBJ1-5; D remains unclear. Trimming left V 1 base short and J 0 bases short, with 10 bases between. The CDR3 covers 16 residues. Germline V gene lookup returns CDR1 MNHNS and CDR2 SASEGT. CDR3 sequence reads: CASSEEGRYSNQPQHF. As DNA, the CDR3 is TGTGCCAGCAGTGAAGAGGGCAGGTATAGCAATCAGCCCCAGCATTTT.

V is TRBV21-1 and J is TRBJ2-7; the D segment call TRBD1 is taken from the table without a DNA check. TRBV21-1 is reported as a pseudogene. The CDR3 sequence is 14 residues long. The CDR3 DNA sequence: TGTGCCAGCCGTCTAGACAGGGGGCTCTACGAGCAGTACTTC. Translating it yields CASRLDRGLYEQYF.

V and J are TRBV7-9 and TRBJ2-7; 8 nucleotides match TRBD2. The CDR3 is 15 residues long. Unmatched junction bases numbered 9, after V lost 5 bases and J lost 3 bases. The germline CDR1 and CDR2 sequences are SEHNR and FQNEAQ (reference sequence). CDR3 sequence reads: CASSDTTSGSYEQYF. The CDR3 DNA is TGTGCCAGCAGCGATACGACCAGCGGGAGCTACGAGCAGTACTTC.

This clone has a single count. The chain is built from TRBV28 and TRBJ1-4, with 9 bases identical to TRBD1. CDR1 and CDR2 from the germline V gene are MDHEN and SYDVKM. This CDR3 has 16 residues. V shed 5 bases and J 5 bases; nucleotides not matched to a gene: 9. CDR3 DNA: TGTGCCAGCAGTCCTCAACAGGGGGCCGACAATGAAAAACTGTTTTTT. Translating gives CASSPQQGADNEKLFF.

This chain uses TRBV7-3 with TRBJ2-1, with TRBD2 matching over 8 bases. The CDR3 totals 15 residues. The germline V gene encodes CDR1 SGHTA and CDR2 FQGTGA. Unmatched junction bases numbered 8, after V lost 1 base and J lost 9 bases. The CDR3 region is CASSLRRGVLGEQFF. The DNA of the CDR3 is TGTGCCAGCAGCTTAAGGCGGGGGGTTTTGGGTGAGCAGTTCTTC.